This entry lists 14 T cell receptor beta chains sequenced from one sample in a study of cytomegalovirus exposure and HLA in healthy donors. Sequencing used immunoSEQ multiplex PCR; TCRdb keeps in-frame clones, though not all of them. The table shows around 190,000 clones, with roughly 86% occurring only once. Sequenced sample: PBMCs. These receptor sequences come from a man aged 25 to 45 in good health and CMV-seropositive.

This chain joins TRBV6-6 and TRBJ1-2, with D hard to call. Trimming pared 2 bases from V and 6 bases from J, leaving 13 bases between. Germline V gene data show CDR1 as MNHNY and CDR2 as SVGAGI (reference sequence). The CDR3 spans 14 residues. CDR3 protein: CASSYAAGYDGYTF. The CDR3 DNA reads TGTGCCAGCAGTTACGCGGCTGGATATGATGGCTACACCTTC.

The chain joins TRBV5-1 to TRBJ2-7; 7 positions agree with TRBD1. V dropped 0 bases and J dropped 6; count of bases not matched to a gene: 6. CDR1 and CDR2 from the germline V gene are SGHRS and YFSETQ. The CDR3 is 14 residues long. As DNA, the CDR3 is TGCGCCAGCAGCTTGGGACAGGGTCGGCGCGAGCAGTACTTC. Translated, it gives CASSLGQGRREQYF. Full variable domain (rest looked up from reference TRBV5-1 and TRBJ2-7): KAGVTQTPRYLIKTRGQQVTLSCSPISGHRSVSWYQQTPGQGLQFLFEYFSETQRNKGNFPGRFSGRQFSNSRSEMNVSTLELGDSALYLCASSLGQGRREQYFGPGTRLTVT.

The CDR3 reads CASSMGLAGYEQYF. As DNA, the CDR3 is TGTGCCAGTAGTATGGGTCTAGCTGGCTACGAGCAGTACTTC. The V call is TRBV19, the J call TRBJ2-7, with D perhaps matching TRBD2 (5 bases). Germline V gives CDR1 LNHDA, CDR2 SQIVND (reference sequence). This CDR3 is built from 14 residues. Trimming shortened V by 3 bases and J by 3 bases, and 12 bases separated the two germline ends.

This chain links TRBV6-4 with TRBJ1-2, with D unclear. V was clipped by 2 bases and J by 6 bases, with 13 bases between them. The germline V gene has CDR1 MRHNA and CDR2 SNTAGT. CDR3 length: 14 amino acids. CDR3 nucleotide sequence: TGTGCCAGCAGTGACGGTCCCAGCTCGGATGGCTACACCTTC. Amino acid sequence: CASSDGPSSDGYTF.

The V call is TRBV5-1, the J call TRBJ2-7; 11 bases line up with TRBD1. The V gene's germline CDR1 is SGHRS and CDR2 YFSETQ. This CDR3 comprises 15 residues. The trim removed 3 bases at V and 4 bases at J, leaving 6 bases unmatched. CDR3 protein: CASSWGGTGGYEQYF. The CDR3 region has the DNA TGCGCCAGCAGCTGGGGAGGGACAGGGGGATACGAGCAGTACTTC.

This rearrangement joins TRBV4-3 to TRBJ1-4; D gene ambiguous. The germline gives CDR1 LGHNA, CDR2 YSLEER. The CDR3 spans 15 residues. The germline V and J ends were trimmed by 0 bases and 8 bases, with 13 bases remaining between them. The chain's CDR3 is CASSQDHWEVEKLFF. The DNA for the CDR3 is TGCGCCAGCAGCCAAGATCATTGGGAAGTGGAAAAACTGTTTTTT.

The J gene is TRBJ1-2, the V gene TRBV7-2; D gene uncertain. The CDR3 totals 16 residues. The germline V and J ends were trimmed by 0 bases and 4 bases, with 15 bases remaining between them. Per germline, CDR1 SGHTA and CDR2 FQGNSA. The CDR3 nucleotides are TGTGCCAGCAGCTTAGCGCTTTTCGATTTAGGCTATGGCTACACCTTC. It codes for CASSLALFDLGYGYTF.

V and J are TRBV5-1 and TRBJ2-3; tentatively, D is TRBD1 (6 bases). Trimming cost V 3 bases and J 2 bases, with 13 bases left between them. Germline CDR1 reads SGHRS; CDR2 reads YFSETQ. The CDR3 loop spans 15 amino acids. The CDR3 here is CASSSTGQPTDTQYF. CDR3 sequence (DNA): TGCGCCAGCAGCTCGACAGGTCAGCCCACAGATACGCAGTATTTT.

This clone was observed once. V usage is TRBV20-1 and J usage is TRBJ2-1, with D uncertain. The CDR3 totals 11 residues. Deletions cut 1 base from V and 6 bases from J, with 4 bases between. CDR1 is DFQATT and CDR2 is SNEGSKA in the germline V gene (reference sequence). The CDR3: CSARVLNEQFF. The DNA for the CDR3 is TGCAGTGCTAGAGTTCTCAATGAGCAGTTCTTC.

This clone has a single count. This rearrangement joins TRBV4-3 to TRBJ1-3; no clear D gene. CDR3 size: 15 residues. Per the germline V gene, CDR1 is LGHNA and CDR2 is YSLEER. Between the trimmed V and J ends, which lost 0 bases and 4 bases, there was a span of 10 bases. As DNA, the CDR3 is TGCGCCAGCAGCCAAGATACGGGGTTCGGAAACACCATATATTTT. Protein: CASSQDTGFGNTIYF.

The sample holds one count of this clone. The chain couples TRBV7-9 to TRBJ1-1, with 7 bases matching TRBD1. The CDR3 length is 14 residues. The trim removed 2 bases at V and 3 bases at J, leaving 3 bases unmatched. Germline V gives CDR1 SEHNR, CDR2 FQNEAQ (reference sequence). The chain's CDR3 is CASSLQGEDTEAFF. DNA of the CDR3: TGTGCCAGCAGCTTACAGGGGGAGGACACTGAAGCTTTCTTT.

The CDR3 here is CASSAGEDTEAFF. The CDR3 coding sequence is TGTGCCAGCAGTGCGGGGGAGGACACTGAAGCTTTCTTT. The J gene is TRBJ1-1, the V gene TRBV25-1; weak D call: TRBD1 (5 bases). CDR1 and CDR2 (germline): MGHDK, SYGVNS. There are 13 residues in the CDR3. Between the trimmed V and J ends, which lost 4 bases and 3 bases, there was a span of 9 bases.

V gene TRBV30 combines with J gene TRBJ2-7; D call uncertain. V lost 1 base and J 7 bases, leaving 11 bases between the germline ends. Germline loops: CDR1 GTSNPN, CDR2 SVGIG (reference sequence). This CDR3 comprises 12 residues. The CDR3 region has the DNA TGTGCCTGGAGTGAAACCACTGGGGAGCAGTACTTC. It specifies CAWSETTGEQYF.

The chain recombines TRBV13 with TRBJ2-3; TRBD2 might be the D (6 bases). Germline-derived CDR1 and CDR2 are PRHDT and FYEKMQ (reference sequence). The V and J ends lost 5 bases and 1 base respectively, with 13 bases between them. The CDR3 sequence is 15 residues long. The CDR3 is CASSPGEAGTDTQYF. The CDR3 coding sequence is TGTGCCAGCAGCCCGGGGGAGGCGGGCACAGATACGCAGTATTTT.